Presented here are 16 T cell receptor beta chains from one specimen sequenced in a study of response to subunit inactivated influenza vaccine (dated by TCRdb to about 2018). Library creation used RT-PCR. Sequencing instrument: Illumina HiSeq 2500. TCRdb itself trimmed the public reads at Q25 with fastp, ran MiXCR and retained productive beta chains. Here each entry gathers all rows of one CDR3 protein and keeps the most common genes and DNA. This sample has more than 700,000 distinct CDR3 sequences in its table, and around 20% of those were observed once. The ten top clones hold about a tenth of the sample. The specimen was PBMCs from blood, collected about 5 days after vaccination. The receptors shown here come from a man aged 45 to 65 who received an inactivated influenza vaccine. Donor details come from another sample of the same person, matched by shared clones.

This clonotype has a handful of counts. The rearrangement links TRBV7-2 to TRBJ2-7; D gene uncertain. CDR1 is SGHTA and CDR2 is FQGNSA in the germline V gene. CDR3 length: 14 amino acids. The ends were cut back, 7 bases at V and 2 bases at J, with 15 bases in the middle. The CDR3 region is CASKLAVATYEQYF. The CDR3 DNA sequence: TGTGCCAGCAAGCTGGCCGTCGCTACCTACGAGCAGTACTTC.

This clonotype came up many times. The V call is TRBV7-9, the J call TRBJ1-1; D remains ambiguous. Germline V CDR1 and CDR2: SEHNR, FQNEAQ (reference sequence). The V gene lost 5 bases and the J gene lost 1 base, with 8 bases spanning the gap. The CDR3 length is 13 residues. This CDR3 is CASSQSENTEAFF. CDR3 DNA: TGTGCCAGCAGCCAAAGTGAGAACACTGAAGCTTTCTTT.

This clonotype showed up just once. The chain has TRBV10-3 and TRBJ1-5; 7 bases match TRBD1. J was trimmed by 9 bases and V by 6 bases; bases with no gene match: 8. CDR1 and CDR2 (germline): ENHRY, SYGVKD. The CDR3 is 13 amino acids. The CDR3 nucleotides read TGTGCCATCAGCGGACAGGAAGAACTGCCCCAGCATTTT. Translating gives CAISGQEELPQHF.

The CDR3: CSASRGGTSTDTQYF. CDR3 in DNA: TGCAGTGCTAGCAGGGGGGGAACTAGCACAGATACGCAGTATTTT. The chain has TRBV20-1 and TRBJ2-3; D tentatively fits TRBD1 or TRBD2 (7 bases each). CDR3 size: 15 residues. V was pared by 3 bases and J by 0 bases, with 13 bases between. Germline CDR1 DFQATT, CDR2 SNEGSKA (reference sequence).

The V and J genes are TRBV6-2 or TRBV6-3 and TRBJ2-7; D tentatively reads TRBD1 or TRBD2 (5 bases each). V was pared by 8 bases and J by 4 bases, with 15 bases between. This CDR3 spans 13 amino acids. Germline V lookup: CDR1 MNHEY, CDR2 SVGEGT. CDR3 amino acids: CASGYGDEYEQYF. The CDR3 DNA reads TGTGCCAGCGGATACGGGGACGAATACGAGCAGTACTTC.

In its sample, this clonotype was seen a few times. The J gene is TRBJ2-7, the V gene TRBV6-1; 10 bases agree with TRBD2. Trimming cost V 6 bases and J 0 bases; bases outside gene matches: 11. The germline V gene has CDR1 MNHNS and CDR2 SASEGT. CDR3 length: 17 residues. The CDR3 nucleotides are TGTGCCAGCAGCCTCCACGTCGCTAGCGGGAGCTCCTACGAGCAGTACTTC. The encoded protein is CASSLHVASGSSYEQYF.

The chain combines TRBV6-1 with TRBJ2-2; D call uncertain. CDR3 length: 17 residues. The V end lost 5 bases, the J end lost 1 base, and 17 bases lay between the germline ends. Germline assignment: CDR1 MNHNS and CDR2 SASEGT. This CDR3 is CASSRVGGVGNTGELFF. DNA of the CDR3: TGTGCCAGCAGTCGGGTCGGTGGGGTGGGGAACACCGGGGAGCTGTTTTTT.

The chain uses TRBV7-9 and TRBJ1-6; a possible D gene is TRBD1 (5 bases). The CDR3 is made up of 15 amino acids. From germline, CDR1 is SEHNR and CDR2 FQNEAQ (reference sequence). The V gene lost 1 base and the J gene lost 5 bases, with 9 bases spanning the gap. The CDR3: CASSLGQPNNSPLHF. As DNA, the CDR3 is TGTGCCAGCAGCTTAGGACAGCCAAATAATTCACCCCTCCACTTT.

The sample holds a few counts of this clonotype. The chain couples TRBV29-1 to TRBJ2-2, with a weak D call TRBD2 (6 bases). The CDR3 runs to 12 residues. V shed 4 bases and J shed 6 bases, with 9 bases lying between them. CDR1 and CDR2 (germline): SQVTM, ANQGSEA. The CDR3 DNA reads TGCAGCGTTGGGGGACTCCCCGGGGAGCTGTTTTTT. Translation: CSVGGLPGELFF.

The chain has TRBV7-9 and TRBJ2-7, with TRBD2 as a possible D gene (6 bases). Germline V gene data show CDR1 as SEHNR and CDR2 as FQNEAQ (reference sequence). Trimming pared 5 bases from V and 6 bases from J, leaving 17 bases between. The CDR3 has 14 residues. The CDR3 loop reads CASSHGTEAGEQYF. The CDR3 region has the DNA TGTGCCAGCAGCCACGGGACTGAGGCGGGCGAGCAGTACTTC.

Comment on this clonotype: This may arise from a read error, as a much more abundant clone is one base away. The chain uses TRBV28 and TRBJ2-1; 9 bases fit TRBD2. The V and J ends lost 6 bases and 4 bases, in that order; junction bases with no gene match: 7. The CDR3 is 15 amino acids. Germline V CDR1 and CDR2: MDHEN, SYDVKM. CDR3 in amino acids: CASSSGLARYNEQFF. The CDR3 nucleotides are TGTGCCAGCAGCTCAGGACTAGCGAGGTACAATGAGCAGTTCTTC.

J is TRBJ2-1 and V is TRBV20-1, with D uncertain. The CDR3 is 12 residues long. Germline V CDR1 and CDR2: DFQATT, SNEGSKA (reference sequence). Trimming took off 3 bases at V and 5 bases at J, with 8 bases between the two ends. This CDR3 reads CSARVFHNEQFF. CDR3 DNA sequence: TGCAGTGCTAGGGTGTTCCACAATGAGCAGTTCTTC.

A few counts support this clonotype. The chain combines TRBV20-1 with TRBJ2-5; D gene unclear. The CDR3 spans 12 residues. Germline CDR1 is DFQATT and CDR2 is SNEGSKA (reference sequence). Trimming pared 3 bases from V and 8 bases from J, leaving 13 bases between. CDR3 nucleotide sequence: TGCAGTGCTAGCTTCGCGTACCAAACCCAGTACTTC. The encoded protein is CSASFAYQTQYF.

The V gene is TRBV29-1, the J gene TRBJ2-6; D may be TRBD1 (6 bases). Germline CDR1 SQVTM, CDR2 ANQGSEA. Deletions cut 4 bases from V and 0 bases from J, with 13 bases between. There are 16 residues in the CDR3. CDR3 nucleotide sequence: TGCAGCGTTGGGGACACCGCTAGCTCTGGGGCCAACGTCCTGACTTTC. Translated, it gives CSVGDTASSGANVLTF.

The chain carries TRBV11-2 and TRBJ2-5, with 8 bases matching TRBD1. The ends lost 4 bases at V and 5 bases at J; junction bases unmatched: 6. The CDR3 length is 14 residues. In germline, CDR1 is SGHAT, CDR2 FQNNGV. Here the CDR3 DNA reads TGTGCCAGCAGCTCATTCAGGGGGCGGGAGACCCAGTACTTC. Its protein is CASSSFRGRETQYF. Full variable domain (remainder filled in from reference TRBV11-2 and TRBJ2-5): EAGVAQSPRYKIIEKRQSVAFWCNPISGHATLYWYQQILGQGPKLLIQFQNNGVVDDSQLPKDRFSAERLKGVDSTLKIQPAKLEDSAVYLCASSSFRGRETQYFGPGTRLLVL.

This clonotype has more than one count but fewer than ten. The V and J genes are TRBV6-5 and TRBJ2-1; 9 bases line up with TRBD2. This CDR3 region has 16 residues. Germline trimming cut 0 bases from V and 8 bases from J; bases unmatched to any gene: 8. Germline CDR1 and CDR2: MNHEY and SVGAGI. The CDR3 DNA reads TGTGCCAGCAGTTACTCGATGCGGGGGGGTCCCGATGAGCAGTTCTTC. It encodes CASSYSMRGGPDEQFF.